The 26 T cell receptor beta chains given below trace back to one sample, sequenced in a study of cytomegalovirus exposure and HLA in healthy donors. The PCR made use of 60 Vbeta and 13 Jbeta primers. TCRdb's table, derived via immunoSEQ multiplex PCR, lists solely in-frame clones and lacks some. Among 150,000 to 170,000 clones listed, 60% to 75% were seen once. Sequenced: PBMCs. Source of these receptors: a man younger than 35 in good health and CMV-seronegative.

This clone appeared a single time. The chain carries TRBV11-2 and TRBJ2-1; TRBD2 aligns across 12 bases. Germline V CDR1 and CDR2: SGHAT, FQNNGV. This CDR3 spans 16 amino acids. With 5 bases clipped from V and 10 bases from J, the junction kept 12 bases outside the gene matches. The CDR3 bases are TGTGCCAGCAGCAATGGACTAGCGGGGCCGGGGGGAGAGCAGTTCTTC. Its protein product is CASSNGLAGPGGEQFF.

This chain links TRBV27 with TRBJ1-2; D gene unclear. The V and J ends lost 7 bases and 4 bases respectively, with 13 bases between them. Germline CDR1 MNHEY, CDR2 SMNVEV (reference sequence). The CDR3 has 13 residues. CDR3 sequence (DNA): TGTGCCAGCAAAGCGGTAGGCGGCTATGGCTACACCTTC. This translates into CASKAVGGYGYTF.

This clone was counted only a few times. The chain combines TRBV18 with TRBJ2-7; TRBD1 might be the D (6 bases). The CDR3 covers 15 residues. V was trimmed by 6 bases and J by 2 bases, leaving 17 bases between them. Looked up from germline, CDR1 is KGHSH and CDR2 is LQKENI. CDR3 sequence reads: CASSHRDTPTYEQYV. CDR3 nucleotide sequence: TGTGCCAGCTCTCACCGGGACACCCCTACCTACGAGCAGTACGTC.

In this sample, this clone turned up a few times. This chain joins TRBV6-5 and TRBJ1-1, with a possible D match to TRBD1 (5 bases). This CDR3 region has 14 residues. Germline assignment: CDR1 MNHEY and CDR2 SVGAGI. Trimming left V 2 bases short and J 2 bases short, with 9 bases between. This CDR3 reads CASSYEGANTEAFF. The CDR3 DNA reads as TGTGCCAGCAGTTACGAAGGGGCCAACACTGAAGCTTTCTTT.

The DNA of the CDR3 is TGTGCCAGCAGTGACAGAAAAGACGGGGCCTACAATGAGCAGTTCTTC. Translation gives CASSDRKDGAYNEQFF. The V call is TRBV6-4, the J call TRBJ2-1; perhaps TRBD2 as D (5 bases). Germline V gene data show CDR1 as MRHNA and CDR2 as SNTAGT. Trimming stripped 2 bases from V and 2 bases from J, with 13 bases between. The CDR3 is 16 residues long.

This clone was observed a handful of times. The genes are TRBV6-1 and TRBJ2-3; 11 bases are a match to TRBD1. In germline, CDR1 is MNHNS, CDR2 SASEGT. Trimming took 3 bases from V and 3 from J; bases not matched to a gene: 8. CDR3 size: 17 residues. The CDR3 here is CASSDLIGTGGTDTQYF. DNA of the CDR3: TGTGCCAGCAGTGATCTTATAGGGACAGGGGGAACAGATACGCAGTATTTT.

This chain joins TRBV13 and TRBJ1-6; D uncertain. The CDR3 has 14 amino acids. Germline V gene lookup returns CDR1 PRHDT and CDR2 FYEKMQ (reference sequence). V dropped 3 bases and J dropped 13 bases, with 16 bases sitting between them. The CDR3 nucleotides read TGTGCCAGCAGCTTGGGCCTCTTTATGGGCCCCCTCCACTTT. Protein sequence: CASSLGLFMGPLHF.

This rearrangement joins TRBV7-3 to TRBJ2-7; 7 bases are shared with TRBD1. Germline V gene sequence: CDR1 SGHTA, CDR2 FQGTGA. Trimming at V came to 5 bases and at J to 4 bases, leaving 8 bases not matched to a gene. The CDR3 length is 14 residues. CDR3 sequence: CASSLGGAGYEQYF. DNA of the CDR3: TGTGCCAGCAGCCTAGGGGGCGCAGGGTACGAGCAGTACTTC.

The chain links TRBV5-1 to TRBJ2-2, with 8 bases lining up with TRBD1. CDR1 and CDR2 from the germline V gene are SGHRS and YFSETQ. The CDR3 consists of 15 residues. After removal of 0 bases from V and 7 bases from J, the junction contained 5 bases not matched to a gene. The CDR3 loop reads CASSLASGGDGELFF. The CDR3 DNA is TGCGCCAGCAGCTTGGCGTCAGGGGGCGACGGGGAGCTGTTTTTT. Full variable domain (outside the CDR3, taken from reference TRBV5-1 and TRBJ2-2): KAGVTQTPRYLIKTRGQQVTLSCSPISGHRSVSWYQQTPGQGLQFLFEYFSETQRNKGNFPGRFSGRQFSNSRSEMNVSTLELGDSALYLCASSLASGGDGELFFGEGSRLTVL.

Written as DNA, the CDR3 is TGTGCCAGCAGTGGGCAGCCCAATCAGCCCCAGCATTTT. It yields the protein CASSGQPNQPQHF. This rearrangement joins TRBV7-2 to TRBJ1-5; no firm D call. This CDR3 comprises 13 residues. Germline V lookup: CDR1 SGHTA, CDR2 FQGNSA. Trimming stripped 6 bases from V and 3 bases from J, with 9 bases between.

The chain links TRBV5-1 to TRBJ1-2; D is perhaps TRBD1 (5 bases). Germline CDR1 and CDR2: SGHRS and YFSETQ. This CDR3 has 17 residues. The V end was cut by 0 bases, the J end by 3 bases, with 18 bases between. CDR3 amino acids: CASSLGSSGNLDYGYTF. In DNA form, the CDR3 reads TGCGCCAGCAGCTTGGGTTCTTCAGGGAACCTCGACTATGGCTACACCTTC.

The chain joins TRBV2 to TRBJ1-2, with no clear D. CDR3 length: 14 residues. Trimming removed 2 bases from V and 2 bases from J, with 9 bases in between. In germline, CDR1 is SNHLY, CDR2 FYNNEI. As DNA, the CDR3 is TGTGCCAGCAGTGAACCCCCAGTAAACTATGGCTACACCTTC. It is translated as CASSEPPVNYGYTF.

This rearrangement joins TRBV15 to TRBJ1-1; D gene uncertain. This CDR3 has 15 amino acids. The germline gives CDR1 LNHNV, CDR2 YYDKDF (reference sequence). V was shortened by 1 base and J by 0 bases, with 9 bases between the two germline ends. The CDR3 DNA sequence: TGTGCCACCAGCAGAGCCATAGACATGAACACTGAAGCTTTCTTT. It codes for CATSRAIDMNTEAFF.

The V call is TRBV7-9, the J call TRBJ2-7, with 9 bases lining up with TRBD1. The germline V gene has CDR1 SEHNR and CDR2 FQNEAQ (reference sequence). CDR3 size: 16 residues. With V trimmed by 5 bases and J by 3 bases, 11 bases remained unmatched. CDR3 region: CASSPANRGLNYEQYV. As DNA, the CDR3 is TGTGCCAGCAGCCCCGCGAACAGGGGGCTAAACTACGAGCAGTACGTC.

The CDR3 coding sequence is TGTGCCAGCAGCGTTGACAGAAGCTCCTACAATGAGCAGTTCTTC. Translation: CASSVDRSSYNEQFF. V and J are TRBV7-6 and TRBJ2-1; the D gene is possibly TRBD1 (5 bases). Germline CDR1 reads SGHVS; CDR2 reads FNYEAQ. V was cut by 5 bases and J by 0 bases, with 11 bases left in between. The CDR3 has 15 residues.

The chain carries TRBV9 and TRBJ1-4; D unclear. Germline-derived CDR1 and CDR2 are SGDLS and YYNGEE. The germline V and J ends were trimmed by 0 bases and 0 bases, with 6 bases remaining between them. This CDR3 region has 15 residues. The CDR3 nucleotides read TGTGCCAGCAGCGTAGGGGCATCAACTAATGAAAAACTGTTTTTT. The encoded protein is CASSVGASTNEKLFF.

This clone showed up just a few times. This rearrangement joins TRBV4-1 to TRBJ2-1, with 10 bases lining up with TRBD1. CDR3 length equals 13 residues. Germline V gives CDR1 MGHRA, CDR2 YSYEKL. V trimming: 3 bases; J trimming: 10 bases; junction bases outside the gene matches: 3. This CDR3 reads CASSQTGGDEQFF. CDR3 in DNA: TGCGCCAGCAGCCAGACAGGGGGCGACGAGCAGTTCTTC.

This chain links TRBV9 with TRBJ2-4; D is perhaps TRBD1 (6 bases). CDR3 size: 14 residues. The germline CDR1 and CDR2 sequences are SGDLS and YYNGEE. Trimming took off 4 bases at V and 8 bases at J, with 16 bases between the two ends. The CDR3, as DNA: TGTGCCAGCAGCAGCCAGACACAGGGAGACATTCAGTACTTC. Amino acids: CASSSQTQGDIQYF.

The chain links TRBV29-1 to TRBJ1-5; weak D call: TRBD1 (6 bases). CDR1 is SQVTM, CDR2 ANQGSEA, per germline. The CDR3 sequence is 14 residues long. Trimming left V 4 bases short and J 5 bases short, with 15 bases between. The CDR3 spells CSVGGQGLDQPQHF. DNA for the CDR3: TGCAGCGTTGGGGGTCAGGGGCTCGATCAGCCCCAGCATTTT. Full variable domain (missing parts from reference TRBV29-1 and TRBJ1-5): SAVISQKPSRDICQRGTSLTIQCQVDSQVTMMFWYRQQPGQSLTLIATANQGSEATYESGFVIDKFPISRPNLTFSTLTVSNMSPEDSSIYLCSVGGQGLDQPQHFGDGTRLSIL.

This clone has only one observation. The chain joins TRBV4-3 to TRBJ2-5; D is perhaps TRBD2 (6 bases). The assigned J gene may be wrong: the sequence end matches TRBJ2-7 better. Germline V CDR1 and CDR2: LGHNA, YSLEER. The CDR3 is 15 amino acids. The CDR3 nucleotides are TGCGCCAGCAGCCAAGACGGGACTGCCTCCTACGAGCAGTACTTC. It yields the protein CASSQDGTASYEQYF.

The chain couples TRBV29-1 to TRBJ1-5, with TRBD1 identical over 9 bases. Germline values: CDR1 SQVTM, CDR2 ANQGSEA. The J segment lost 0 bases and the V segment lost 6 bases, leaving 3 bases of the junction unmatched. The CDR3 is 14 residues long. CDR3 DNA sequence: TGCAGCGTCAAGGGACAGGGTAGCAATCAGCCCCAGCATTTT. Translation gives CSVKGQGSNQPQHF.

The V and J genes are TRBV4-3 and TRBJ1-6, with 8 bases matching TRBD1. V shed 3 bases and J 5 bases; nucleotides not matched to a gene: 0. This CDR3 is built from 14 residues. CDR1 is LGHNA and CDR2 is YSLEER in the germline V gene. DNA of the CDR3: TGCGCCAGCAGCCAGGGACAGGATAATTCACCCCTCCACTTT. As protein: CASSQGQDNSPLHF.

The gene calls are TRBV6-4 and TRBJ2-7; 9 bases map to TRBD1. In germline, CDR1 is MRHNA, CDR2 SNTAGT. Unmatched junction bases numbered 16, after V lost 1 base and J lost 0 bases. There are 20 residues in the CDR3. CDR3 loop: CASSDFNRGRWTFSSYEQYV. The DNA for the CDR3 is TGTGCCAGCAGTGACTTTAACAGGGGGCGGTGGACTTTTAGCTCCTACGAGCAGTACGTC.

This chain joins TRBV6-1 and TRBJ2-7; 7 positions agree with TRBD1. The CDR3 sequence is 13 residues long. Per the germline V gene, CDR1 is MNHNS and CDR2 is SASEGT. J was trimmed by 7 bases and V by 1 base; bases with no gene match: 4. Written as DNA, the CDR3 is TGTGCCAGCAGTGAAGGACAGGGATGGGAGCAGTACGTC. Protein product: CASSEGQGWEQYV.

This clone was seen a single time. This rearrangement joins TRBV7-7 to TRBJ2-7, with D tentatively TRBD2 (5 bases). The V gene lost 11 bases and the J gene lost 6 bases, with 23 bases spanning the gap. CDR3 length: 14 residues. Germline V gene sequence: CDR1 SSHAT, CDR2 FNYEAQ (reference sequence). CDR3 DNA sequence: TGTGCCGGAGGCCACCGCCTAATCCTATTCGAGCAGTACGTC. The encoded protein is CAGGHRLILFEQYV.

J is TRBJ2-5 and V is TRBV4-1; 13 bases agree with TRBD2. V lost 1 base to trimming and J lost 2 bases; unmatched junction nucleotides: 10. The length of the CDR3 is 19 residues. Germline V lookup: CDR1 MGHRA, CDR2 YSYEKL. The CDR3 sequence is CASSQAVTSGGIGQETQYF. The CDR3 bases are TGCGCCAGCAGCCAAGCGGTGACTAGCGGGGGGATAGGGCAAGAGACCCAGTACTTC.